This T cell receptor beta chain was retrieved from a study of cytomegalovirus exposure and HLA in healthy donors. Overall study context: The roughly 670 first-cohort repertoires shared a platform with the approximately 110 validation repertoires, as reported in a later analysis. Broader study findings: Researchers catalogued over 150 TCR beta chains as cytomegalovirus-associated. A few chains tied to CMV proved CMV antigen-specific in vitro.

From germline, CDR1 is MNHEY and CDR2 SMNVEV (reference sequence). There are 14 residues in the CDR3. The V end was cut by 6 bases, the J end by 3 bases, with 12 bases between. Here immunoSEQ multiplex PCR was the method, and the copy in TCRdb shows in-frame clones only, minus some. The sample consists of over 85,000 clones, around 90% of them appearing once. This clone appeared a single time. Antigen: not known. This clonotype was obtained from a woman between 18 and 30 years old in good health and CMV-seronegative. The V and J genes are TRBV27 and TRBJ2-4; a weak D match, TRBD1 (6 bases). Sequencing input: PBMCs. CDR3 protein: CASSHRTDKNIQYF. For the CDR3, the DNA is TGTGCCAGCAGCCACCGGACAGACAAAAACATTCAGTACTTC.